The 24 T cell receptor beta chains given below trace back to one sample, sequenced in a study of blood T cell repertoires in COVID-19. Sequenced by immunoSEQ multiplex PCR; TCRdb stores in-frame clones only, minus some. Of roughly 80,000 clones listed, around 88% were seen once; the top ten hold around 7.3%. The sample consisted of peripheral blood. The receptors originated from a woman older than 75 with acute or convalescent COVID-19.

The chain employs TRBV27 and TRBJ2-2, with a tentative D call TRBD2 (7 bases). CDR3 size: 16 residues. Germline CDR1 is MNHEY and CDR2 is SMNVEV (reference sequence). V dropped 0 bases and J dropped 4 bases, with 12 bases sitting between them. For the CDR3, the DNA is TGTGCCAGCAGTTTATCAGGGGGGGCAGGCACCGGGGAGCTGTTTTTT. Its translation is CASSLSGGAGTGELFF.

The V and J genes are TRBV4-3 and TRBJ2-3; 8 nucleotides agree with TRBD1. Per germline, CDR1 LGHNA and CDR2 YSLEER. V shed 0 bases and J 3 bases; nucleotides not matched to a gene: 5. The CDR3 runs to 16 residues. CDR3 in DNA: TGCGCCAGCAGCCAAGATCAGGGGGCCCGGACAGATACGCAGTATTTT. This sequence encodes CASSQDQGARTDTQYF.

The count of this clone is one. The V and J genes are TRBV4-3 and TRBJ2-1, with D possibly being TRBD1 (6 bases). The CDR3 covers 15 residues. Looked up from germline, CDR1 is LGHNA and CDR2 is YSLEER. The V end was cut by 0 bases, the J end by 7 bases, with 13 bases between. The CDR3 bases are TGCGCCAGCAGCCAAGAGGGGGCTCTTGGTAATGAGCAGTTCTTC. It translates to CASSQEGALGNEQFF.

This clone was detected once. The chain combines TRBV18 with TRBJ2-2; unclear D gene. The CDR3 is 12 amino acids. Germline CDR1 reads KGHSH; CDR2 reads LQKENI. With 2 bases removed from V and 10 bases from J, the gap between germline ends came to 8 bases. The CDR3: CASSPISEELFF. The CDR3 nucleotides are TGTGCCAGCTCACCAATCAGCGAGGAGCTGTTTTTT.

The V call is TRBV9, the J call TRBJ1-1; 8 nucleotides line up with TRBD1. Germline CDR1 reads SGDLS; CDR2 reads YYNGEE. There are 16 residues in the CDR3. J lost 3 bases, V lost 5 bases, and 12 bases had no gene match. CDR3 sequence: CASSAAYRGTDTEAFF. DNA of the CDR3: TGTGCCAGCAGTGCGGCTTACAGGGGGACTGACACTGAAGCTTTCTTT.

This sequence joins TRBV6-2 or TRBV6-3 and TRBJ2-1, with D perhaps matching TRBD2 (6 bases). Trimming cost V 2 bases and J 5 bases, with 19 bases left between them. In germline, CDR1 is MNHEY, CDR2 SVGEGT. The CDR3 is 17 residues long. The CDR3 region has the DNA TGTGCCAGCAGTTACCAGGTTTCGCGCGGGGCTAACAATGAGCAGTTCTTC. Translating gives CASSYQVSRGANNEQFF.

The chain combines TRBV14 with TRBJ1-3; 12 nucleotides line up with TRBD1. Losses at the gene ends were 7 bases for V and 1 base for J; bases not matched to a gene: 5. Germline lookup yields CDR1 SGHDN and CDR2 FVKESK. CDR3 length: 16 residues. CDR3 coding DNA: TGTGCCAGCAACCCGGGACAGGGGGCGTCTGGAAACACCATATATTTT. Protein: CASNPGQGASGNTIYF.

The rearrangement joins TRBV11-2 to TRBJ2-5; 8 bases align to TRBD1. The CDR3 length is 15 residues. Trimming took 4 bases from V and 5 from J; bases not matched to a gene: 9. Germline lookup yields CDR1 SGHAT and CDR2 FQNNGV. The CDR3 coding sequence is TGTGCCAGCAGCTCCCGGACAGGGAAGGAGGAGACCCAGTACTTC. This encodes CASSSRTGKEETQYF.

The rearrangement uses TRBV3-1 (or the pseudogene TRBV3-2) and TRBJ2-4; 8 bases are shared with TRBD2. The CDR3 covers 20 residues. In germline, CDR1 is LGHDT, CDR2 YNNKEL (reference sequence). With V trimmed by 4 bases and J by 1 base, 18 bases remained unmatched. The CDR3 DNA follows: TGTGCCAGCAGCCCCAGCCCCGCGGGAGCGGGAGTACTCGCCAAAAACATTCAGTACTTC. This gives the protein CASSPSPAGAGVLAKNIQYF.

This chain joins TRBV10-3 and TRBJ2-7; D perhaps matches TRBD2 (5 bases). Germline-derived CDR1 and CDR2 are ENHRY and SYGVKD. The CDR3 has 12 residues. V lost 6 bases to trimming and J lost 5 bases, with 11 bases between them. Written as DNA, the CDR3 is TGTGCCATCAGCCTCAAGGGAGACGAGCAGTACTTC. As protein: CAISLKGDEQYF.

The chain employs TRBV5-6 and TRBJ1-3; 8 bases align to TRBD1. CDR1 is SGHDT and CDR2 is YYEEEE in the germline V gene. CDR3 size: 14 residues. J was trimmed by 3 bases and V by 6 bases; bases with no gene match: 5. The CDR3 loop is CASTRGLFGNTIYF. The CDR3 nucleotides read TGTGCCAGCACCAGGGGGCTTTTTGGAAACACCATATATTTT.

This chain joins TRBV5-6 and TRBJ1-6; maybe TRBD1 (5 bases). V was pared by 0 bases and J by 5 bases, with 6 bases between. The length of the CDR3 is 14 residues. Per the germline V gene, CDR1 is SGHDT and CDR2 is YYEEEE. Here the CDR3 DNA reads TGTGCCAGCAGCTTGGAGGGGAATAATTCACCCCTCCACTTT. Translating gives CASSLEGNNSPLHF.

J is TRBJ1-2 and V is TRBV6-5; TRBD1 aligns across 10 bases. The CDR3 covers 13 residues. The germline gives CDR1 MNHEY, CDR2 SVGAGI. Losses at the gene ends were 6 bases for V and 8 bases for J; bases not matched to a gene: 6. Written as DNA, the CDR3 is TGTGCCAGCAGCTTTGACAGGGGGCTCGGCTACACCTTC. Translating gives CASSFDRGLGYTF.

The rearrangement links TRBV2 to TRBJ1-5, with TRBD1 matching over 9 bases. CDR1 SNHLY and CDR2 FYNNEI come from the germline V gene. The CDR3 sequence is 14 residues long. J was trimmed by 4 bases and V by 7 bases; bases with no gene match: 5. The chain's CDR3 is CASTRGQGNQPQHF. The CDR3, as DNA: TGTGCCAGCACTAGGGGACAGGGTAATCAGCCCCAGCATTTT.

This clone was counted a single time. The chain joins TRBV5-6 to TRBJ2-7, with D possibly TRBD1 on 6 matching bases. The CDR3 consists of 14 residues. Trimming cost V 4 bases and J 4 bases, with 15 bases left between them. Germline lookup yields CDR1 SGHDT and CDR2 YYEEEE. The CDR3, as DNA: TGTGCCAGCAGCCCGGACAGTTGGCAATACGAGCAGTACTTC. Protein product: CASSPDSWQYEQYF.

V gene TRBV5-1 combines with J gene TRBJ1-1; D unclear. This CDR3 is 15 amino acids long. The ends were cut back, 0 bases at V and 0 bases at J, with 9 bases in the middle. Germline-derived CDR1 and CDR2 are SGHRS and YFSETQ. The CDR3 sequence is CASSLGEALNTEAFF. CDR3 coding DNA: TGCGCCAGCAGCTTGGGGGAGGCTTTGAACACTGAAGCTTTCTTT.

This clone was seen a single time. V gene TRBV5-1 combines with J gene TRBJ2-3, with 9 positions matching TRBD1. The CDR3 is made up of 15 amino acids. V was clipped by 4 bases and J by 5 bases; unmatched bases: 8. Germline CDR1 SGHRS, CDR2 YFSETQ. CDR3 sequence (DNA): TGCGCCAGCAGCCCTCGAGACAGGGGGTTAGATACGCAGTATTTT. As protein: CASSPRDRGLDTQYF.

The chain employs TRBV18 and TRBJ1-5, with no clear D. In germline, CDR1 is KGHSH, CDR2 LQKENI. V was pared by 3 bases and J by 0 bases, with 12 bases between. This CDR3 spans 16 amino acids. Written as DNA, the CDR3 is TGTGCCAGCTCACCCCGCCAGGCCCATAGCAATCAGCCCCAGCATTTT. This gives the protein CASSPRQAHSNQPQHF.

The V call is TRBV6-4, the J call TRBJ1-2, with a tentative D call TRBD1 (5 bases). Trimming left V 7 bases short and J 1 base short, with 7 bases between. The CDR3 runs to 12 residues. CDR1 MRHNA and CDR2 SNTAGT come from the germline V gene. The CDR3 DNA reads TGTGCCAGCACACAGGTTAACTATGGCTACACCTTC. This gives the protein CASTQVNYGYTF.

CDR3 nucleotide sequence: TGTGCCAGTAGTTCCAGGGGGCAAGTAGAAAAACTGTTTTTT. Its translation: CASSSRGQVEKLFF. This sequence joins TRBV19 and TRBJ1-4; TRBD1 agrees at 8 bases. V lost 5 bases to trimming and J lost 8 bases; unmatched junction nucleotides: 7. CDR1 is LNHDA and CDR2 is SQIVND in the germline V gene (reference sequence). The CDR3 totals 14 residues.

The V call is TRBV4-3, the J call TRBJ1-2; possible D gene TRBD1, 5 bases. Germline values: CDR1 LGHNA, CDR2 YSLEER. Trimming stripped 0 bases from V and 5 bases from J, with 13 bases between. The CDR3 has 15 amino acids. The CDR3 loop is CASSQDPGREYGYTF. The CDR3 DNA sequence: TGCGCCAGCAGCCAAGATCCCGGCAGGGAATATGGCTACACCTTC.

This clone was observed once. The chain recombines TRBV12-3 or TRBV12-4 with TRBJ1-1, with unresolved D. V was trimmed by 4 bases and J by 1 base, leaving 7 bases between them. The CDR3 spans 13 residues. CDR3: CASSWERNTEAFF. The CDR3 nucleotides are TGTGCCAGCAGTTGGGAGAGGAACACTGAAGCTTTCTTT.

This chain connects TRBV19 to TRBJ2-6, with 8 bases identical to TRBD2. Germline V gene data show CDR1 as LNHDA and CDR2 as SQIVND (reference sequence). The CDR3 spans 16 residues. V shed 4 bases and J 2 bases; nucleotides not matched to a gene: 4. The DNA for the CDR3 is TGTGCCAGTAGTACCCCCGGGGGGGCTGGGGCCAACGTCCTGACTTTC. Translated: CASSTPGGAGANVLTF.

This chain connects TRBV7-2 to TRBJ2-7; no reliable D call. V lost 2 bases to trimming and J lost 3 bases, with 8 bases between them. Germline loops: CDR1 SGHTA, CDR2 FQGNSA. This CDR3 spans 13 amino acids. The CDR3 region is CASSLNMNYEQYF. Written as DNA, the CDR3 is TGTGCCAGCAGCTTAAACATGAACTACGAGCAGTACTTC.